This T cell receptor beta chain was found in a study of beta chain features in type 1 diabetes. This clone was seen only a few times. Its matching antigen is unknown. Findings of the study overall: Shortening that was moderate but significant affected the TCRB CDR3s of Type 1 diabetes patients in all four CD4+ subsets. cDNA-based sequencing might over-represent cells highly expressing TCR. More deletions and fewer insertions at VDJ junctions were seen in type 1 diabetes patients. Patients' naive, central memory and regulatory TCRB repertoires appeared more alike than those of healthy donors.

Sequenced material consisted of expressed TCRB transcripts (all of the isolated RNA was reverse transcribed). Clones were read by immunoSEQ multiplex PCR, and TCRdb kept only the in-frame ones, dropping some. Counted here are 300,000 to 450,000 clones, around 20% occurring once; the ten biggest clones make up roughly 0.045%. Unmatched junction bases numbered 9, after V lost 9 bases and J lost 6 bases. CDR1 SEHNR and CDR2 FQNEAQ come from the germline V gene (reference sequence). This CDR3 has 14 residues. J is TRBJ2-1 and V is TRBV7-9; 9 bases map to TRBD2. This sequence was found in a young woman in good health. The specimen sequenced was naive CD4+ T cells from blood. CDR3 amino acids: CASKLAGVGNEQFF. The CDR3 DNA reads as TGTGCCAGTAAATTAGCGGGAGTGGGCAATGAGCAGTTCTTC.